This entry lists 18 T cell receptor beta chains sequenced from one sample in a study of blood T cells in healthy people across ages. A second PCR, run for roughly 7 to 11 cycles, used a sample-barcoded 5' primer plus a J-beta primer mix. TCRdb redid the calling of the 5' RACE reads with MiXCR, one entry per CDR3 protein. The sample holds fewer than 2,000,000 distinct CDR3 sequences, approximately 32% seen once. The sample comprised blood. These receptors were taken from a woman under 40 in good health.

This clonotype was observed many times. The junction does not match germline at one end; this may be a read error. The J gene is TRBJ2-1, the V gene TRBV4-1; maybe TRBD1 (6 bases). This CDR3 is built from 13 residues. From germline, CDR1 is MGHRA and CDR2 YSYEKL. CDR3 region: CASSQDSYNEQFF. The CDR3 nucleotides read TGTGCCAGCAGTCAGGACAGCTACAATGAGCAGTTCTTC.

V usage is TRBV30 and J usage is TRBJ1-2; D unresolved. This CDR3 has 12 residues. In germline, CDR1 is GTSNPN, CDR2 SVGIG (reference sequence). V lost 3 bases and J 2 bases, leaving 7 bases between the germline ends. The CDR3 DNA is TGTGCCTGGAGAAAACGGAACTATGGCTACACCTTC. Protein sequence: CAWRKRNYGYTF.

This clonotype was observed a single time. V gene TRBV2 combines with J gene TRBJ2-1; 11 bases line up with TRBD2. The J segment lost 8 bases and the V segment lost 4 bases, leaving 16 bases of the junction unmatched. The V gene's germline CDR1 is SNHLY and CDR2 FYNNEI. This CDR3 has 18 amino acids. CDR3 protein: CASSAVASGRPIHDEQFF. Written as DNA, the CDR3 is TGTGCCAGCAGTGCGGTGGCTAGCGGGAGGCCCATCCACGATGAGCAGTTCTTC.

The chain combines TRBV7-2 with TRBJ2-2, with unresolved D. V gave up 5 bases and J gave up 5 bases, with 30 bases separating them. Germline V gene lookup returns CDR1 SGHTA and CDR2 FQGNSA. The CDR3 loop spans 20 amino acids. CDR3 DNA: TGTGCCAGCAGCCGTAGCCGAAAACCTCAAAAAACCTCAATAACCGGGGAGCTGTTTTTT. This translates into CASSRSRKPQKTSITGELFF.

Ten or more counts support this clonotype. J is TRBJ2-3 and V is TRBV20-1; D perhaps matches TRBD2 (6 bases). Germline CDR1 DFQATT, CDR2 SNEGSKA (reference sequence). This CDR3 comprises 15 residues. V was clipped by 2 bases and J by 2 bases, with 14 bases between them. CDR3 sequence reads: CSARRRGPPTDTQYF. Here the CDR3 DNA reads TGCAGTGCTAGAAGGCGGGGTCCCCCCACAGATACGCAGTATTTT.

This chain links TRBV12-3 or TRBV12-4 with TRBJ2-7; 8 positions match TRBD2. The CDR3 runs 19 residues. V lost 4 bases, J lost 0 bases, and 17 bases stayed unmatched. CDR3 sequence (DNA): TGTGCCAGCAGTTCAACTCGGGGGGGAGGAGCGGGGTACTCCTACGAGCAGTACTTC. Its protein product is CASSSTRGGGAGYSYEQYF.

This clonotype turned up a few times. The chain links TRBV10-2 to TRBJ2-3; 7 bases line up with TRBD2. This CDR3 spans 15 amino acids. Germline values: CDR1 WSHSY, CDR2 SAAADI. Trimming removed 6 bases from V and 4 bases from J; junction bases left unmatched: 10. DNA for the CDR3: TGCGCCAGCAGAGGAGGACTAGTGGTCGCAGATACGCAGTATTTT. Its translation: CASRGGLVVADTQYF.

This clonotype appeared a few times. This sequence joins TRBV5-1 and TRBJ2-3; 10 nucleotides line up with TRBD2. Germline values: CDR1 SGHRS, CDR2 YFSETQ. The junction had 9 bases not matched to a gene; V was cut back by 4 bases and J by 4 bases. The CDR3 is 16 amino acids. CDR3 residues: CASSLPSGGASDTQYF. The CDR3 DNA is TGCGCCAGCAGCCTCCCGAGCGGGGGGGCGTCAGATACGCAGTATTTT.

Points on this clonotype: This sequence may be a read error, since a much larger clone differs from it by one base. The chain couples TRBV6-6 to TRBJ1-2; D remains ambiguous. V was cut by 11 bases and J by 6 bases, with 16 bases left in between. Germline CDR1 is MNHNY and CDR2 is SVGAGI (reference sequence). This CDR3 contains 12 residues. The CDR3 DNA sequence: TGTGCCTGCTCAACCCCTTATAATGGCTACACCTTC. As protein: CACSTPYNGYTF.

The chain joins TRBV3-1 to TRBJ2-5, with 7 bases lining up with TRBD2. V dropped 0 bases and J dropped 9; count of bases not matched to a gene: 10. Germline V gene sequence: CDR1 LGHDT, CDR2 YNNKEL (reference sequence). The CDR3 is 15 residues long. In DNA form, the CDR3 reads TGTGCCAGCAGCCAAGATGGTGGGAGGGTCTCGCCCCAGTACTTC. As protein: CASSQDGGRVSPQYF.

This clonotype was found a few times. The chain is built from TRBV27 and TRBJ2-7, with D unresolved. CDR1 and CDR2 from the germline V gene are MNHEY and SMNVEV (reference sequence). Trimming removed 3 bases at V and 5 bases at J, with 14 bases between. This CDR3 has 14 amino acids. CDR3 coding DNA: TGTGCCAGCAGTTTCTTTGGTGGAGTAAACGAGCAGTACTTC. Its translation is CASSFFGGVNEQYF.

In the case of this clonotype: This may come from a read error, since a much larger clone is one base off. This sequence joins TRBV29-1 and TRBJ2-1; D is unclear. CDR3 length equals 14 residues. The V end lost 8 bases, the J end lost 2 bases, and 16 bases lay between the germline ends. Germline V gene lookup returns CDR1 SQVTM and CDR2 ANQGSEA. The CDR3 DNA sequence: TGCAGCTCCGCGGCGAGTTTGGCCTACAATGAGCAGTTCTTC. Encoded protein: CSSAASLAYNEQFF.

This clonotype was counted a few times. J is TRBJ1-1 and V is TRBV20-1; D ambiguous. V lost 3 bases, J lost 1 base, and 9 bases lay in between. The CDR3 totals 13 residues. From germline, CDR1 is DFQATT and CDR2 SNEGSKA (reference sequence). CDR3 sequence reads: CSARSVGNTEAFF. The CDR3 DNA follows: TGCAGTGCTAGGTCCGTGGGGAACACTGAAGCTTTCTTT.

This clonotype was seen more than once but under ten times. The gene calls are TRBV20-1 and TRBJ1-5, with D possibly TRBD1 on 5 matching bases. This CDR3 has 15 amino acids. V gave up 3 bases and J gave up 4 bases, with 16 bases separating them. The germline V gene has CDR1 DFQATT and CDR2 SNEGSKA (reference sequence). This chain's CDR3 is CSASSTGTGNQPQHF. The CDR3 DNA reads TGCAGTGCTAGCTCGACCGGGACCGGTAATCAGCCCCAGCATTTT.

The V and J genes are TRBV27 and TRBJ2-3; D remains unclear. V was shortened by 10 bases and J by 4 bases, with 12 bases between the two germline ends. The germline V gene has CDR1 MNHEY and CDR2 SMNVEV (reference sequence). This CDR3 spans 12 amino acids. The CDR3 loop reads CANKTSADTQYF. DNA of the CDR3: TGTGCCAACAAGACAAGCGCAGATACGCAGTATTTT.

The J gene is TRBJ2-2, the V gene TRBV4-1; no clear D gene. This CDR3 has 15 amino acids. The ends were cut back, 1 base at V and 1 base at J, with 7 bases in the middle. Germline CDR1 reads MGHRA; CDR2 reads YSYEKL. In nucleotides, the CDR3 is TGCGCCAGCAGCCAAGGTCGGATGAACACCGGGGAGCTGTTTTTT. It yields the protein CASSQGRMNTGELFF.

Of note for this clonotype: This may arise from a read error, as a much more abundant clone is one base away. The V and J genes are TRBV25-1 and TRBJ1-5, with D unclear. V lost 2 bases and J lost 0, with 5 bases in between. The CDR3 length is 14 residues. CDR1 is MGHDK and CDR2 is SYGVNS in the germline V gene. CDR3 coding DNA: TGTGCCAGCAGTGAAGGGCATAGCAATCAGCCCCAGCATTTT. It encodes CASSEGHSNQPQHF. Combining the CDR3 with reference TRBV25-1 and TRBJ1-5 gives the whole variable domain EADIYQTPRYLVIGTGKKITLECSQTMGHDKMYWYQQDPGMELHLIHYSYGVNSTEKGDLSSESTVSRIRTEHFPLTLESARPSHTSQYLCASSEGHSNQPQHFGDGTRLSIL.

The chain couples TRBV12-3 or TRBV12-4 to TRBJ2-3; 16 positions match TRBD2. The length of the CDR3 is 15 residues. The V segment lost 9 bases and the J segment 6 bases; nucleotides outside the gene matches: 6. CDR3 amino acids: CASSGLAGGEDTQYF. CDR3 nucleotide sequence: TGTGCCAGTTCGGGACTAGCGGGGGGGGAGGATACGCAGTATTTT.